This TCR beta chain was found in a study of T cells in Graves' hyperthyroidism and ophthalmopathy. TCR beta CDR3 regions were amplified from RNA. A set of HTBI primers served as the primers for a first-round RT-PCR of the TCR CDR3. MiXCR was run by TCRdb on the multiplex PCR reads, yielding one entry per CDR3 protein. Found here are around 690,000 distinct CDR3 sequences, approximately 15% of them singletons; the top ten hold about a sixth. Regarding this clonotype: The antigen is unknown.

With 4 bases clipped from V and 2 bases from J, the junction kept 15 bases outside the gene matches. In germline, CDR1 is SGHDN, CDR2 FVKESK. The CDR3 contains 18 residues. Whole-study findings and limits: Median prediction lead before ophthalmopathy onset was around seven months with the model. Most thyroid clonotypes with frequency above 0.001 were detected in blood.

This receptor was taken from a man aged 50-60 years with Graves' hyperthyroidism. The rearrangement links TRBV14 to TRBJ2-3; 7 bases are shared with TRBD2. The source material was blood. The CDR3 DNA sequence: TGTGCCAGCAGCCCACGTAAGATTACAGCGGGGTACACAGATACGCAGTATTTT. This encodes CASSPRKITAGYTDTQYF.